This passage covers 22 T cell receptor beta chains from one sample sequenced in a study of blood T cells in healthy people across ages. A second about 6 to 12 cycle PCR used barcoded and J-beta primers. Each CDR3 protein gets one entry after TCRdb re-called the 5' RACE reads with MiXCR. The table records 750,000 to 850,000 distinct CDR3 sequences, around 25% of them present only once. These same data were also listed under a study on T cells of mothers and their children.

Sequenced material: blood. The receptors shown here come from a boy aged 10-17 years in good health.

The J gene is TRBJ2-1, the V gene TRBV13, with TRBD1 identical over 8 bases. Unmatched junction bases numbered 7, after V lost 0 bases and J lost 6 bases. Germline V gene sequence: CDR1 PRHDT, CDR2 FYEKMQ (reference sequence). The CDR3 has 16 residues. CDR3 in DNA: TGTGCCAGCAGCTTAGGCCGGACAGGGTTTCCCAATGAGCAGTTCTTC. Translated: CASSLGRTGFPNEQFF.

The V gene is TRBV4-1, the J gene TRBJ2-7; a weak D match, TRBD2 (7 bases). CDR1 MGHRA and CDR2 YSYEKL come from the germline V gene. CDR3 length equals 15 residues. The V end lost 4 bases, the J end lost 2 bases, and 15 bases lay between the germline ends. The chain's CDR3 is CASSPSGTTTYEQYF. The CDR3 DNA reads TGCGCCAGCAGCCCAAGCGGGACAACCACCTACGAGCAGTACTTC.

This clonotype was detected only a few times. The rearrangement links TRBV7-2 to TRBJ2-4; D gene ambiguous. Germline V lookup: CDR1 SGHTA, CDR2 FQGNSA. The length of the CDR3 is 12 residues. V was trimmed by 5 bases and J by 8 bases, leaving 10 bases between them. The CDR3 sequence is CASSLPGDIQYF. The CDR3 region has the DNA TGTGCCAGCAGCCTCCCTGGGGACATTCAGTACTTC.

The chain carries TRBV7-2 and TRBJ2-5; TRBD2 matches at 7 bases. The CDR3 sequence is 13 residues long. Germline values: CDR1 SGHTA, CDR2 FQGNSA. V shed 8 bases, J shed 5 bases, and the junction held 8 bases outside the gene matches. The CDR3 coding sequence is TGTGCCAGCGGGGAGCGGGGCCCTGAGACCCAGTACTTC. The encoded protein is CASGERGPETQYF.

This sequence joins TRBV21-1 and TRBJ1-2; no check of the table's D call, TRBD1, against the DNA was made. TRBV21-1 is described as a pseudogene. The CDR3 runs 14 residues. The CDR3 bases are TGTGCCAGCAGCGGGGGATACGCTAACTATGGCTACACCTTC. Translating gives CASSGGYANYGYTF.

The chain employs TRBV15 and TRBJ1-4, with D possibly matching TRBD1 (5 bases). Germline lookup yields CDR1 LNHNV and CDR2 YYDKDF (reference sequence). The CDR3 extends over 14 amino acids. Trimming stripped 3 bases from V and 4 bases from J, with 9 bases between. The DNA of the CDR3 is TGTGCCACCAGCAGCGGGGCGGGTAATGAAAAACTGTTTTTT. Protein: CATSSGAGNEKLFF.

This clonotype was detected many times. This chain joins TRBV20-1 and TRBJ2-2, with D possibly being TRBD2 (5 bases). From germline, CDR1 is DFQATT and CDR2 SNEGSKA (reference sequence). The CDR3 sequence is 16 residues long. Trimming removed 1 base at V and 1 base at J, with 13 bases between. The CDR3 spells CSARGTREMNTGELFF. CDR3 DNA: TGCAGTGCTAGAGGGACTCGAGAGATGAACACCGGGGAGCTGTTTTTT.

This clonotype was found a few times. The V gene is TRBV6-2 or TRBV6-3, the J gene TRBJ2-5; no reliable D call. The closer fit of TRBJ2-7 to the DNA end suggests the J call may be wrong. Germline-derived CDR1 and CDR2 are MNHEY and SVGEGT. This CDR3 comprises 12 residues. CDR3 loop: CASSYTPYEQYF. CDR3 nucleotides: TGTGCCAGCAGTTATACTCCCTACGAGCAGTACTTC.

The chain carries TRBV28 and TRBJ2-5; a weak D match, TRBD2 (7 bases). The germline gives CDR1 MDHEN, CDR2 SYDVKM. There are 14 residues in the CDR3. V lost 2 bases, J lost 4 bases, and 11 bases lay in between. The CDR3 sequence is CASSLVAGAETQYF. In DNA, the CDR3 is TGTGCCAGCAGTTTAGTTGCGGGGGCAGAGACCCAGTACTTC.

V usage is TRBV20-1 and J usage is TRBJ1-3; the D is unclear. The CDR3 loop spans 13 amino acids. Trimming left V 3 bases short and J 1 base short, with 7 bases between. Germline V lookup: CDR1 DFQATT, CDR2 SNEGSKA (reference sequence). The CDR3: CSASRPSGNTIYF. The DNA of the CDR3 is TGCAGTGCTAGTCGTCCGTCTGGAAACACCATATATTTT.

The chain couples TRBV27 to TRBJ2-7, with TRBD1 matching over 8 bases. Germline V gives CDR1 MNHEY, CDR2 SMNVEV (reference sequence). V trimming: 3 bases; J trimming: 3 bases; junction bases outside the gene matches: 7. CDR3 length: 15 residues. In DNA form, the CDR3 reads TGTGCCAGCAGTTTTTCCCCGACAGGGGACTACGAGCAGTACTTC. Translation: CASSFSPTGDYEQYF.

The rearrangement links TRBV20-1 to TRBJ2-3, with 7 bases matching TRBD1. The germline V gene encodes CDR1 DFQATT and CDR2 SNEGSKA (reference sequence). The CDR3 totals 15 residues. The V gene end was trimmed by 2 bases and the J gene end by 0 bases; junction bases not matched to a gene: 5. CDR3 region: CSARPQGRSTDTQYF. CDR3 sequence (DNA): TGCAGTGCTAGACCACAGGGGCGTAGCACAGATACGCAGTATTTT.

Only a few counts were recorded for this clonotype. V gene TRBV29-1 combines with J gene TRBJ2-1, with 10 bases matching TRBD1. The V gene's germline CDR1 is SQVTM and CDR2 ANQGSEA. V lost 6 bases, J lost 7 bases, and 12 bases stayed unmatched. The CDR3 sequence is 15 residues long. CDR3 sequence reads: CSVKDGQGVTNEQFF. The DNA of the CDR3 is TGCAGCGTCAAAGATGGACAGGGGGTGACGAATGAGCAGTTCTTC.

As for this clonotype: The junction shows a germline mismatch at one end, possibly a read error. The V gene is TRBV20-1, the J gene TRBJ2-1; D gene uncertain. The CDR3 totals 15 residues. CDR1 is DFQATT and CDR2 is SNEGSKA in the germline V gene (reference sequence). Here the CDR3 DNA reads TGCAGTGCTAGAGTGGGGTCCAGGTCCTCCAATGAGCAGTTCTTC. As protein: CSARVGSRSSNEQFF.

This clonotype was counted a few times. This sequence joins TRBV4-3 and TRBJ2-7, with a weak D call TRBD1 (6 bases). This CDR3 comprises 15 residues. The germline V and J ends were trimmed by 1 base and 0 bases, with 10 bases remaining between them. Germline CDR1 reads LGHNA; CDR2 reads YSLEER. CDR3 in DNA: TGCGCCAGCAGCCAAGGGACAGAGAGCTCCTACGAGCAGTACTTC. This encodes CASSQGTESSYEQYF.

This chain uses TRBV28 with TRBJ2-7; no reliable D call. CDR1 is MDHEN and CDR2 is SYDVKM in the germline V gene. Deletions cut 7 bases from V and 6 bases from J, with 13 bases between. The CDR3 runs to 12 residues. In DNA, the CDR3 is TGTGCCAGCAAGACACCCAGACTCGAGCAGTACTTC. As protein: CASKTPRLEQYF.

The genes are TRBV29-1 and TRBJ2-3; D not certain. Between the trimmed V and J ends, which lost 0 bases and 3 bases, there was a span of 4 bases. CDR1 is SQVTM and CDR2 is ANQGSEA in the germline V gene. This CDR3 region has 12 residues. The CDR3 coding sequence is TGCAGCGTTGAAGATCGAACAGATACGCAGTATTTT. This gives the protein CSVEDRTDTQYF.

The J gene is TRBJ2-1, the V gene TRBV15, with TRBD2 as a possible D gene (6 bases). This CDR3 is 15 amino acids long. Deletions cut 4 bases from V and 4 bases from J, with 14 bases between. Germline V gene data show CDR1 as LNHNV and CDR2 as YYDKDF (reference sequence). CDR3: CATSIGSAKYNEQFF. CDR3 DNA sequence: TGTGCCACCAGCATCGGGAGCGCGAAATACAATGAGCAGTTCTTC.

This clonotype was observed at least ten times. The CDR3 DNA reads as TGCAGTGCTAGCGGGGGGAAACAAGAGACCCAGTACTTC. Residues: CSASGGKQETQYF. V is TRBV20-1 and J is TRBJ2-5; 7 positions agree with TRBD2. CDR3 length: 13 amino acids. The V segment lost 3 bases and the J segment 2 bases; nucleotides outside the gene matches: 3. The germline V gene has CDR1 DFQATT and CDR2 SNEGSKA (reference sequence).

The chain couples TRBV28 to TRBJ2-7; 9 bases agree with TRBD1. Germline CDR1 reads MDHEN; CDR2 reads SYDVKM. This CDR3 has 15 residues. V lost 2 bases to trimming and J lost 4 bases; unmatched junction nucleotides: 6. CDR3 loop: CASSLTTGGGYEQYF. DNA of the CDR3: TGTGCCAGCAGTTTAACCACAGGGGGCGGGTACGAGCAGTACTTC.

The rearrangement joins TRBV27 to TRBJ2-1, with 7 bases that match TRBD2. The CDR3 runs to 15 residues. V lost 5 bases, J lost 5 bases, and 9 bases stayed unmatched. Looked up from germline, CDR1 is MNHEY and CDR2 is SMNVEV (reference sequence). DNA of the CDR3: TGTGCCAGCAGTCCCGTAGGACTAGGGGACAATGAGCAGTTCTTC. Its translation is CASSPVGLGDNEQFF.

CDR3 amino acids: CSVVKTDLQETQYF. CDR3 coding DNA: TGCAGCGTTGTTAAGACCGACCTCCAAGAGACCCAGTACTTC. This sequence joins TRBV29-1 and TRBJ2-5; D unclear. The CDR3 spans 14 residues. Germline V gene lookup returns CDR1 SQVTM and CDR2 ANQGSEA. The V end was cut by 4 bases, the J end by 1 base, with 13 bases between. The variable domain in full, with the rest retrieved from reference TRBV29-1 and TRBJ2-5, is SAVISQKPSRDICQRGTSLTIQCQVDSQVTMMFWYRQQPGQSLTLIATANQGSEATYESGFVIDKFPISRPNLTFSTLTVSNMSPEDSSIYLCSVVKTDLQETQYFGPGTRLLVL.